The 9 T cell receptor beta chains presented below share a single source sample, sequenced in a study of shared clonotypes between healthy human individuals. Measured with immunoSEQ multiplex PCR; TCRdb has only the in-frame clones, and not every one. The data hold 600,000 to 700,000 clones, with around four fifths observed a single time. Sequencing was carried out using memory CD4+ T cells sorted from blood. Documented subset: CD45RA-negative fraction. The receptors were sampled from a woman aged 25 to 39 in good health.

The rearrangement uses TRBV25-1 and TRBJ2-1; possible D gene TRBD1, 6 bases. Trimming shortened V by 8 bases and J by 1 base, and 24 bases separated the two germline ends. CDR1 MGHDK and CDR2 SYGVNS come from the germline V gene. The CDR3 has 18 amino acids. DNA for the CDR3: TGTGCCAGCTCTAACTCTACAGGGCCCAAAGCGTCCTACAATGAGCAGTTCTTC. Its translation: CASSNSTGPKASYNEQFF.

The chain has TRBV25-1 and TRBJ2-7, with 8 bases that match TRBD2. The CDR3 is made up of 15 amino acids. Per the germline V gene, CDR1 is MGHDK and CDR2 is SYGVNS. V lost 0 bases, J lost 3 bases, and 4 bases stayed unmatched. Here the CDR3 DNA reads TGTGCCAGCAGTGAATACAGCGGGAGACTCTACGAGCAGTACTTC. This translates into CASSEYSGRLYEQYF.

This clone is a singleton in its sample. The V and J genes are TRBV19 and TRBJ1-1; D remains unclear. The CDR3 runs 14 residues. V was trimmed by 4 bases and J by 1 base, leaving 10 bases between them. Germline V gene data show CDR1 as LNHDA and CDR2 as SQIVND (reference sequence). The CDR3 bases are TGTGCCAGTAGTAGTGAATGGCGGAACACTGAAGCTTTCTTT. Protein sequence: CASSSEWRNTEAFF.

There are a few counts of this clone. This chain links TRBV6-5 with TRBJ2-1; TRBD1 aligns across 7 bases. J gave up 16 bases and V 6 bases, and 15 bases lay outside the gene matches. Per germline, CDR1 MNHEY and CDR2 SVGAGI. The CDR3 loop spans 13 amino acids. The DNA of the CDR3 is TGTGCCAGCAGGACATCGACAGGGTTTGGGGATTTCTTC. Amino acids: CASRTSTGFGDFF.

The chain has TRBV15 and TRBJ2-7; possible D gene TRBD2, 6 bases. This CDR3 is 13 amino acids long. V was pared by 1 base and J by 6 bases, with 10 bases between. Germline values: CDR1 LNHNV, CDR2 YYDKDF (reference sequence). The CDR3 DNA follows: TGTGCCACCAGCAGAGTGGAGGGCCCCGAGCAGTACTTC. Translated: CATSRVEGPEQYF.

The V and J genes are TRBV7-9 and TRBJ2-7; the D call may be TRBD1 or TRBD2 (5 bases each). From germline, CDR1 is SEHNR and CDR2 FQNEAQ (reference sequence). V was clipped by 0 bases and J by 3 bases, with 9 bases between them. This CDR3 contains 14 residues. The CDR3 coding sequence is TGTGCCAGCAGCTTAGCCGGGGCAGGCTACGAGCAGTACTTC. It encodes CASSLAGAGYEQYF.

The chain links TRBV2 to TRBJ2-1; 8 bases map to TRBD2. Germline CDR1 is SNHLY and CDR2 is FYNNEI. The CDR3 runs to 15 residues. V dropped 5 bases and J dropped 7; count of bases not matched to a gene: 10. The CDR3 sequence is CASSSPGGPGNEQFF. The CDR3 DNA reads TGTGCCAGCAGTTCCCCGGGAGGGCCGGGGAATGAGCAGTTCTTC.

This clone turned up a few times. V gene TRBV2 combines with J gene TRBJ2-3; possibly TRBD2 for D (6 bases). The CDR3 has 14 amino acids. V was cut by 3 bases and J by 5 bases, with 12 bases left in between. Per germline, CDR1 SNHLY and CDR2 FYNNEI. The CDR3: CASSETGVGDTQYF. The CDR3 DNA reads as TGTGCCAGCAGTGAGACGGGAGTGGGAGATACGCAGTATTTT.

The rearrangement uses TRBV6-5 and TRBJ2-7; 10 nucleotides match TRBD2. This CDR3 comprises 15 residues. Germline V gene lookup returns CDR1 MNHEY and CDR2 SVGAGI. The V segment lost 0 bases and the J segment 7 bases; nucleotides outside the gene matches: 6. The CDR3 here is CASSYSASGSGEQYF. The CDR3 nucleotides read TGTGCCAGCAGTTACTCGGCTAGCGGGAGTGGGGAGCAGTACTTC.